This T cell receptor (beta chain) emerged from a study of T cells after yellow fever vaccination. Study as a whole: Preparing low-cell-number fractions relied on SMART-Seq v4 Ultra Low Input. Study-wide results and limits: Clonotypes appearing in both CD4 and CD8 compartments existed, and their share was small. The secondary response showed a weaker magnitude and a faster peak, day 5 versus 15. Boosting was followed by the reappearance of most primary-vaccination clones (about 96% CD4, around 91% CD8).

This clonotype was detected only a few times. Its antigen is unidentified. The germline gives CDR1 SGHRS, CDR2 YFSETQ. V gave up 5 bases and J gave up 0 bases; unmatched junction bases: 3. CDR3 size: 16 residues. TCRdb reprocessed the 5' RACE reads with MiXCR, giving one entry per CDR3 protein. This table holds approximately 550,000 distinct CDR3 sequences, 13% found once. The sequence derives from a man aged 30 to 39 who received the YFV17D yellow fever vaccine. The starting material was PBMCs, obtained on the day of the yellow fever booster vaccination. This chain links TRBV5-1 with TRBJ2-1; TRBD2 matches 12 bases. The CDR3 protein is CASRLAGGPSYNEQFF. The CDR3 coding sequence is TGCGCCAGCAGACTAGCGGGAGGCCCCTCCTACAATGAGCAGTTCTTC. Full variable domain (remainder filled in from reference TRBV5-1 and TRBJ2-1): KAGVTQTPRYLIKTRGQQVTLSCSPISGHRSVSWYQQTPGQGLQFLFEYFSETQRNKGNFPGRFSGRQFSNSRSEMNVSTLELGDSALYLCASRLAGGPSYNEQFFGPGTRLTVL.